This record covers a single TCR beta chain. This sample stems from a study of blood T cell repertoires in COVID-19. Whole-study context: T cells, B-cell-depleted T cells, or PBMCs provided the cDNA or gDNA that served as material.

The table came from immunoSEQ multiplex PCR; TCRdb's copy has only in-frame clones and leaves some out. The table shows approximately 260,000 clones, with around 87% occurring only once. With 5 bases removed from V and 6 bases from J, the gap between germline ends came to 13 bases. The length of the CDR3 is 14 residues. From germline, CDR1 is MNHEY and CDR2 SMNVEV (reference sequence). The chain uses TRBV27 and TRBJ2-2; no clear D gene. The TCR originated in a middle-aged woman with acute COVID-19. Specimen: PBMCs or T cells enriched from blood (not recorded which). In DNA, the CDR3 is TGTGCCAGCAGTCAGAGTAGCTACCCCGGGGAGCTGTTTTTT. It yields the protein CASSQSSYPGELFF.